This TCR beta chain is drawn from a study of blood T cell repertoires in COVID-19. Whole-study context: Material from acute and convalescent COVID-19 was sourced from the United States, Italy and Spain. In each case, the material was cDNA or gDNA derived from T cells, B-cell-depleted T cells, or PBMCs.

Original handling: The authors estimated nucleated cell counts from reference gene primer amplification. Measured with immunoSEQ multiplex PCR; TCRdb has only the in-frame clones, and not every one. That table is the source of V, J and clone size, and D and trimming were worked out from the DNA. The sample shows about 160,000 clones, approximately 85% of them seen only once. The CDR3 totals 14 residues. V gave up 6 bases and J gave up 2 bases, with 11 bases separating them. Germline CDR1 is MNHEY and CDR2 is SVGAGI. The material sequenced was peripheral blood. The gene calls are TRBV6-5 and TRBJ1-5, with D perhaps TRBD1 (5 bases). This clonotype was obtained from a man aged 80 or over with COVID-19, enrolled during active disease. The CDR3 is CASRKQAGNQPQHF. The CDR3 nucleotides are TGTGCCAGCAGGAAACAGGCCGGCAATCAGCCCCAGCATTTT.